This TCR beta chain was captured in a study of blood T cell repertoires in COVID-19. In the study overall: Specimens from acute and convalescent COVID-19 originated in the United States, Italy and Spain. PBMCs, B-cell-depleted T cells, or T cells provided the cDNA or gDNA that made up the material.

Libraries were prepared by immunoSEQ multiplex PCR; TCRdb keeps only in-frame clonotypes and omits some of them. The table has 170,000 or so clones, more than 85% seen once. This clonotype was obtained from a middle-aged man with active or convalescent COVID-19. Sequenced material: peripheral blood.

In nucleotides, the CDR3 is TGTGCCAGCAGCCCCCCCGTTTCTCAGCCCCAGCATTTT. Its protein product is CASSPPVSQPQHF. The J gene is TRBJ1-5, the V gene TRBV28; D is unclear. CDR3 length: 13 amino acids. Germline assignment: CDR1 MDHEN and CDR2 SYDVKM. V lost 6 bases, J lost 6 bases, and 12 bases lay in between.